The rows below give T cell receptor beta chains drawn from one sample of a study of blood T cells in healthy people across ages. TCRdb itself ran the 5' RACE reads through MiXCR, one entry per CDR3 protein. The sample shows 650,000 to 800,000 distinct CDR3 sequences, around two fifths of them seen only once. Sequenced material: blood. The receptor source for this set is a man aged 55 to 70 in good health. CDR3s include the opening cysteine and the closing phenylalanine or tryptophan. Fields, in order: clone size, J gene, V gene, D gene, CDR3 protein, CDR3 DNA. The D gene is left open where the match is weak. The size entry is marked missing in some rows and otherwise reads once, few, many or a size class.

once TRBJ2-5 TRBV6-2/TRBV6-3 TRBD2 CACRRSGGQETQYF TGTGCCTGCAGACGAAGCGGGGGGCAAGAGACCCAGTACTTC
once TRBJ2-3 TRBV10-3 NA CAISESTRALVGMQYF TGTGCCATCAGTGAGTCGACAAGGGCGCTGGTGGGTATGCAGTATTTT
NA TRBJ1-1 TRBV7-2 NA CASSLVEGAEAFF TGTGCCAGCAGCTTAGTGGAGGGCGCTGAAGCTTTCTTT
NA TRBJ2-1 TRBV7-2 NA CASSLEAAFNEQFF TGTGCCAGCAGCTTAGAGGCAGCTTTTAATGAGCAGTTCTTC
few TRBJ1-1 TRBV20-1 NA CSARFPRGWGNTEAFF TGCAGTGCTAGATTCCCCAGAGGTTGGGGTAACACTGAAGCTTTCTTT
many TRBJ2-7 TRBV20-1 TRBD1 CSARPRDRGYYEQYF TGCAGTGCTAGGCCGAGGGACAGGGGATATTACGAGCAGTACTTC
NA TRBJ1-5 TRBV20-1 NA CSARGPKGDQPQHF TGCAGTGCTAGGGGACCTAAGGGCGATCAGCCCCAGCATTTT
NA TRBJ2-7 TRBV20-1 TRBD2 CSARPPGGPYEQYF TGCAGTGCTAGACCCCCGGGGGGGCCCTACGAGCAGTACTTC
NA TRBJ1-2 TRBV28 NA CASRAGQPPLNYGYTF TGTGCCAGCAGGGCGGGACAACCACCCTTAAACTATGGCTACACCTTC
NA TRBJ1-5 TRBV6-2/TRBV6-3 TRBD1 CASSSLSTGMMIQPQHF TGTGCCAGCAGTTCCCTCTCGACAGGGATGATGATTCAGCCCCAGCATTTT
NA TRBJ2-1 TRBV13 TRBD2 CASSPPTSGGLDEQFF TGTGCCAGCAGCCCACCGACTAGCGGGGGACTTGATGAGCAGTTCTTC
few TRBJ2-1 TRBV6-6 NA CASSPHGDNEQFF TGTGCCAGCAGTCCCCACGGGGACAATGAGCAGTTCTTC
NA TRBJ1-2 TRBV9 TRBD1 CASSVDRTNYGYTF TGTGCCAGCAGCGTGGACAGGACAAACTATGGCTACACCTTC
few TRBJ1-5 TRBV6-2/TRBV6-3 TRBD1 CASSTGTANQPQHF TGTGCCAGCAGTACCGGGACAGCCAATCAGCCCCAGCATTTT
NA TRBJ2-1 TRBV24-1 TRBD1 CATTGTGGKNEQFF TGTGCCACCACTGGGACAGGGGGTAAGAATGAGCAGTTCTTC
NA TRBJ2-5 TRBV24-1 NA CATSARGETQYF TGTGCCACCAGTGCTCGTGGAGAGACCCAGTACTTC
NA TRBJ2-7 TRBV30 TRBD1 CAWSVQDRARREQYF TGTGCCTGGAGTGTACAGGACAGGGCTCGGCGCGAGCAGTACTTC
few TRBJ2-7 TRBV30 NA CAWSETYEQYF TGTGCCTGGAGTGAAACCTACGAGCAGTACTTC
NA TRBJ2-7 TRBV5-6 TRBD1 CASSLMGQGLSYEQYF TGTGCCAGCAGCTTGATGGGACAGGGCCTCTCCTACGAGCAGTACTTC
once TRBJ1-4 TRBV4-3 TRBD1 CASSQDFGTGGEKLFF TGCGCCAGCAGCCAAGATTTTGGGACAGGGGGCGAAAAACTGTTTTTT
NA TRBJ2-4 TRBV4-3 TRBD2 CASSHRLAGGLLAKNIQYF TGCGCCAGCAGCCATCGGCTAGCGGGGGGCCTTCTAGCCAAAAACATTCAGTACTTC
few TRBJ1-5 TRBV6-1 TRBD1 CAPGGVPQHF TGTGCCCCAGGGGGTGTGCCCCAGCATTTT
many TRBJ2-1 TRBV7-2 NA CASSTQGGNEQFF TGTGCCAGCAGCACCCAGGGGGGGAATGAGCAGTTCTTC
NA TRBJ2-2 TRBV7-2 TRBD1 CASSSRQGAGELFF TGTGCCAGCAGCTCCCGACAGGGGGCCGGGGAGCTGTTTTTT
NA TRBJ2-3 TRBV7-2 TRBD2 CASSLRTSGGAKDTQYF TGTGCCAGCAGCTTAAGGACTAGCGGGGGGGCAAAGGATACGCAGTATTTT
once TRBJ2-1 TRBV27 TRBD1 CATHQGDEQFF TGTGCCACCCACCAGGGGGATGAGCAGTTCTTC
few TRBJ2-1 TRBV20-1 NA CSARGHGTIGEQFF TGCAGTGCTAGAGGTCACGGGACAATTGGTGAGCAGTTCTTC
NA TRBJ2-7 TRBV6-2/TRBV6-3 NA CASSYRVSSYEQYF TGTGCCAGCAGTTACCGGGTAAGCTCCTACGAGCAGTACTTC
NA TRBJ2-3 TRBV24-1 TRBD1 CATSDVPGGSTDTQYF TGTGCCACCAGTGATGTACCAGGGGGCTCCACAGATACGCAGTATTTT
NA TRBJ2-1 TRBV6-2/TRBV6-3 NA CASGQGPWDEQFF TGTGCCAGCGGGCAGGGACCCTGGGATGAGCAGTTCTTC
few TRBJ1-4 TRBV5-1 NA CASSFQFRGDEKLFF TGCGCCAGCAGCTTCCAGTTTCGAGGGGATGAAAAACTGTTTTTT
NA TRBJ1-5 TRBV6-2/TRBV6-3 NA CASSYSLHKGSHF TGTGCCAGCAGTTACAGCCTACACAAGGGATCGCATTTT
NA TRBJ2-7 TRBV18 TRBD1 CASSLRQGGNEQYF TGTGCCAGCTCACTCCGACAGGGGGGGAACGAGCAGTACTTC
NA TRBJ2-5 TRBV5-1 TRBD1 CASSSAVRDSQETQYF TGCGCCAGCAGCTCGGCGGTTAGGGACAGCCAAGAGACCCAGTACTTC
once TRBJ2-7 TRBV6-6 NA CASSYITGFDEQYF TGTGCCAGCAGTTACATTACGGGTTTCGACGAGCAGTACTTC
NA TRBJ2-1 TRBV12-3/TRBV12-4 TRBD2 CASSSGTMNEQFF TGTGCCAGCAGTTCTGGGACTATGAATGAGCAGTTCTTC
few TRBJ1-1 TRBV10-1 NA CASSLWRNTEAFF TGCGCCAGCTCTCTGTGGAGGAACACTGAAGCTTTCTTT
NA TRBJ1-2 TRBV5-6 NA CASSQLAGPYGYTF TGTGCCAGCAGCCAACTAGCGGGGCCCTATGGCTACACCTTC
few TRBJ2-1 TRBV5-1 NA CASSVGWGDSSYNEQFF TGCGCCAGCAGCGTTGGGTGGGGGGACAGCTCCTACAATGAGCAGTTCTTC
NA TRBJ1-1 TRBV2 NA CASSEGRGFEAFF TGTGCCAGCAGTGAAGGGAGGGGCTTCGAAGCTTTCTTT
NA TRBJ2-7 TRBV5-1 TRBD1 CASSVDREYEQYF TGCGCCAGCAGCGTGGACAGGGAATACGAGCAGTACTTC
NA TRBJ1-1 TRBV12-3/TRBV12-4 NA CACSIRQAGGTEAFF TGTGCCTGCAGCATCCGGCAGGCGGGAGGGACTGAAGCTTTCTTT
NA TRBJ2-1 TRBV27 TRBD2 CASSASGTSVFNEQFF TGTGCCAGCAGTGCGTCCGGGACTAGCGTTTTTAATGAGCAGTTCTTC
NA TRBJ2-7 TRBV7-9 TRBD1 CASSATGSSYEQYF TGTGCCAGCAGCGCGACAGGGAGCTCCTACGAGCAGTACTTC
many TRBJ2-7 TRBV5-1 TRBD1 CASSRRTGGYEQYF TGCGCCAGCAGTCGGAGGACAGGGGGCTACGAGCAGTACTTC
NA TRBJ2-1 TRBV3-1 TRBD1 CASSRGTGYNEQFF TGTGCCAGCAGCCGAGGGACAGGGTACAATGAGCAGTTCTTC
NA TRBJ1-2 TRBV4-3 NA CASSPEGGRTYGYTF TGCGCCAGCAGCCCCGAAGGGGGACGGACCTATGGCTACACCTTC
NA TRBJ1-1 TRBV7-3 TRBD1 CASSLPQGALNTEAFF TGTGCCAGCAGCCTACCGCAGGGGGCACTGAACACTGAAGCTTTCTTT
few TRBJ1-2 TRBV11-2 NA CASSLDSGNYGYTF TGTGCCAGCAGCTTAGACTCGGGAAACTATGGCTACACCTTC